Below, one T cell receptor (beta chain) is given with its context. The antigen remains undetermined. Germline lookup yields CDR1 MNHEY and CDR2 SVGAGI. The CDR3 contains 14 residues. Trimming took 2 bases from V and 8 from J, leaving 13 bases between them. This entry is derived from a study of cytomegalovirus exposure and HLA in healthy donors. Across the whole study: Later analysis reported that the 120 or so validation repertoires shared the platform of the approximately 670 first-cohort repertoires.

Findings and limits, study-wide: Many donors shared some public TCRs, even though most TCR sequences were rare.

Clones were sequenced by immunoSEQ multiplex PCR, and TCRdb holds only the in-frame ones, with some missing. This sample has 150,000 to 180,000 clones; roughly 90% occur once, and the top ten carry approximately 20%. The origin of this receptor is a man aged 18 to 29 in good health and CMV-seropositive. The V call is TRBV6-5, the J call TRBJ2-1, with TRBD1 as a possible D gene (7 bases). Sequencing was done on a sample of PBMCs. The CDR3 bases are TGTGCCAGCAGTTACACCAGGGGGGCCGATGAGCAGTTCTTC. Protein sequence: CASSYTRGADEQFF.